This TCR beta chain appears in the sequencing data of a study of T cells in localized non-small cell lung cancer. The V end was cut by 6 bases, the J end by 3 bases, with 14 bases between. This CDR3 spans 14 amino acids. CDR1 and CDR2 from the germline V gene are SGHVS and FQNEAQ. As concerns this clone: Its antigen remains unknown.

Whole-study results and caveats: Adjacent lung was found to contain a median roughly 58 of the top 100 tumor clones.

Clones were read by immunoSEQ multiplex PCR, and TCRdb kept only the in-frame ones, dropping some. Among about 40,000 clones, roughly 91% were seen once, and the ten largest hold 10% to 13%. The source of this sequence is a woman aged 40 to 75 with stage II lung adenocarcinoma. The specimen was PBMCs, collected before any cancer treatment. V and J are TRBV7-8 and TRBJ2-5; the D gene is possibly TRBD1 (6 bases). CDR3 region: CASSRRPGEETQYF. DNA for the CDR3: TGTGCCAGCAGTAGACGCCCAGGGGAAGAGACCCAGTACTTC.